This T cell receptor beta chain was obtained from a study of T-cell reconstitution after alpha-beta-depleted transplantation in children. The study, taken as a whole, reports: When one year had passed after transplant, most T-cell counts and diversity came from newly produced T cells. Reportedly, roughly two months post-transplant, alpha-beta T cells arose from several hundred expanded graft clones. Surviving recipient T cells and thymic progenitors accounted for the high day-60 TCRbeta diversity observed in some patients.

As it was prepared, the TCRbeta library received unique molecular identifiers. TCRdb itself ran the PCR reads through MiXCR, one entry per CDR3 protein. The sample shows approximately 400,000 distinct CDR3 sequences, under 20% of them seen only once. With 1 base removed from V and 5 bases from J, the gap between germline ends came to 17 bases. CDR3 length: 16 amino acids. Germline V CDR1 and CDR2: MGHRA, YSYEKL. With regard to this clonotype: The antigen is not known.

The material sequenced was PBMCs, mostly from graft donor cells, taken 360 days after TCRalphabeta/CD19-depleted stem cell transplant. The receptor was derived from a boy under two years old who had a stem cell transplant for Wiskott-Aldrich syndrome, so the T cells may come from the graft donor. The rearrangement links TRBV4-1 to TRBJ2-5; D remains ambiguous. CDR3 DNA sequence: TGCGCCAGCAGCCAAGCCGTTCTGACATTGGGGGAGACCCAGTACTTC. Its translation is CASSQAVLTLGETQYF.